This TCR beta chain was identified during a study of blood T cell repertoires in COVID-19. About the study: Both acute and convalescent COVID-19 samples were obtained from the United States, Italy and Spain.

The germline V gene has CDR1 LNHDA and CDR2 SQIVND (reference sequence). Trimming cost V 1 base and J 0 bases, with 10 bases left between them. The CDR3 runs to 16 residues. Participant reports of clinical history set cohort assignment. In this sample, this clone turned up once. Per the study methods: From reference gene primer amplification, estimates of nucleated cell counts were derived. Here immunoSEQ multiplex PCR was the method, and the copy in TCRdb shows in-frame clones only, minus some. That table gives V, J and clone size, and the DNA gave D and trimming. The table lists 270,000 or so clones, about 91% of them singletons.

The chain carries TRBV19 and TRBJ2-1; tentatively, D is TRBD2 (6 bases). This TCR came from a middle-aged man who had been exposed to COVID-19. Material for sequencing was PBMCs or T cells enriched from blood (not recorded which). In DNA form, the CDR3 reads TGTGCCAGTAGTATAGGGTACGGGAGCTCCTACAATGAGCAGTTCTTC. It encodes CASSIGYGSSYNEQFF.